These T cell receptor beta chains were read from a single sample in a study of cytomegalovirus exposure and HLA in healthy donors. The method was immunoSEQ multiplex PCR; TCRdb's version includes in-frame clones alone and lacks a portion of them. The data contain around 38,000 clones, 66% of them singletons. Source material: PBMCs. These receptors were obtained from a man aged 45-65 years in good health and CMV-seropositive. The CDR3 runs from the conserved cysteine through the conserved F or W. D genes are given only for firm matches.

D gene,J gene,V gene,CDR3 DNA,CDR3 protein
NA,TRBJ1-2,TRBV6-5,TGTGCCAGCAGTTACGGGCTGCGGGGTGTTTATGGCTACACCTTC,CASSYGLRGVYGYTF
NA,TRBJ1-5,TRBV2,TGTGCCAGCAGATTACGGGACACCCAGCCCCAGCATTTT,CASRLRDTQPQHF
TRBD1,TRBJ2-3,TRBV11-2,TGTGCCAGCAGCTTTTCCGACTCGACAGGGCGTACGCAGTATTTT,CASSFSDSTGRTQYF
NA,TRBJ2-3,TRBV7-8,TGTGCCAGCAGCTTGGGGCAAATAAACTTACGAGGCACAGATACGCAGTATTTT,CASSLGQINLRGTDTQYF
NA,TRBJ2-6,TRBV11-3,TGTGCCAGCAGCTTAGCAGTCTCTGGGGCCAACGTCCTGACTTTC,CASSLAVSGANVLTF
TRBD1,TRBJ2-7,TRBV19,TGTGCCACTGCCGGGACAGTACTTTACGAGCAGTACTTC,CATAGTVLYEQYF
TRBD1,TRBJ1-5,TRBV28,TGTGCCAGCAGTTTTTCGGGACAGGGACATCAGCCCCAGCATTTT,CASSFSGQGHQPQHF
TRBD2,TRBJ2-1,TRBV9,TGTGCCAGCAGCTCAAGGACTAGCGGCTACAATGAGCAGTTCTTC,CASSSRTSGYNEQFF
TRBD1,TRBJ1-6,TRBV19,TGTGCCAGTAGTAACCCGGACAGGGGAAGGAATTCACCCCTCCACTTT,CASSNPDRGRNSPLHF
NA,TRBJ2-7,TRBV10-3,TGTGCCATCAGTGGACCGGCGGCGTACGAGCAGTACTTC,CAISGPAAYEQYF
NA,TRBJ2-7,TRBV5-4,TGTGCCAGCAGCGGGGGGCCAGGGGGCTCCTACGAGCAGTACTTC,CASSGGPGGSYEQYF